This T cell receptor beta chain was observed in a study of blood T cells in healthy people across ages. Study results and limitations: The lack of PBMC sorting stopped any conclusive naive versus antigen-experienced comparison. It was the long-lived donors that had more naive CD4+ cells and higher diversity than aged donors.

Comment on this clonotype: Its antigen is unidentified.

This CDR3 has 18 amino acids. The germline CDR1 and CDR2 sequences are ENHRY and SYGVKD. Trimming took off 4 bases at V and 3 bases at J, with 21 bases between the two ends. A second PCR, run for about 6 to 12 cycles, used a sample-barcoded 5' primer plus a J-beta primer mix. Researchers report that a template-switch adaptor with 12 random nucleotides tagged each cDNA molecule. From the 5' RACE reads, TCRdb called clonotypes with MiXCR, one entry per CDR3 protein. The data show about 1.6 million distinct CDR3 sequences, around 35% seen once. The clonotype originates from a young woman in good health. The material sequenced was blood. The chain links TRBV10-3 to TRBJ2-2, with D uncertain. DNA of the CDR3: TGTGCCATCAGTGGAGAGACTGGCGGCTACCCCCACACCGGGGAGCTGTTTTTT. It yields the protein CAISGETGGYPHTGELFF.